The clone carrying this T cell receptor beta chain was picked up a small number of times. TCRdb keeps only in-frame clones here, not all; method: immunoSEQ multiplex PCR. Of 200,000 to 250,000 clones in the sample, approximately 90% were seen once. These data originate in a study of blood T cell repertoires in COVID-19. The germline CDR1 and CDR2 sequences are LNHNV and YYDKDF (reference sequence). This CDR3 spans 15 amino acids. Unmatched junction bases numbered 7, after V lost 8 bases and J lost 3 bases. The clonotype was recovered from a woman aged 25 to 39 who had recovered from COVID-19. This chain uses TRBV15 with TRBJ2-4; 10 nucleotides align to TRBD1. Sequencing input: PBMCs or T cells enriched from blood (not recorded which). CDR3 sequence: CATRDRGGGKNIQYF. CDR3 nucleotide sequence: TGTGCCACCCGGGACAGGGGCGGAGGCAAAAACATTCAGTACTTC.